This T cell receptor (beta chain) originates from a study of blood T cells in healthy people across ages. PCR was performed a second time for about 7 to 12 cycles using a sample-barcoded 5' primer and a J-beta primer mix. Each CDR3 protein gets one entry after TCRdb re-called the 5' RACE reads with MiXCR. The sample yields hundreds of thousands of distinct CDR3 sequences, approximately 52% seen once. V was cut by 5 bases and J by 1 base, with 8 bases left in between. The germline V gene encodes CDR1 LNHNV and CDR2 YYDKDF (reference sequence). CDR3 length: 13 residues. Material: blood. The V gene is TRBV15, the J gene TRBJ2-5, with unresolved D. The TCR comes from a woman aged 80 or over in good health. This CDR3 reads CATSEHPQETQYF. The DNA of the CDR3 is TGTGCCACCAGCGAACACCCCCAAGAGACCCAGTACTTC. The entire variable domain, with the rest obtained from reference TRBV15 and TRBJ2-5, is as follows: DAMVIQNPRYQVTQFGKPVTLSCSQTLNHNVMYWYQQKSSQAPKLLFHYYDKDFNNEADTPDNFQSRRPNTSFCFLDIRSPGLGDTAMYLCATSEHPQETQYFGPGTRLLVL.